This T cell receptor (beta chain) was identified in a study of blood T cell repertoires in COVID-19. Study information: Both acute and convalescent COVID-19 samples were obtained from the United States, Italy and Spain. Sources were T cells, B-cell-depleted T cells, or PBMCs; the material itself was cDNA or gDNA.

Original handling: Scientists estimated how many nucleated cells there were by amplifying reference gene primers. Using immunoSEQ multiplex PCR, the repertoire was profiled, and TCRdb retains in-frame clones only, with some absent. From that table come the V and J calls and clone size; the DNA was used to work out D and trimming. The table records 470,000 or so clones, approximately 83% of them present only once. Germline CDR1 and CDR2: SNHLY and FYNNEI. There are 13 residues in the CDR3. The V and J ends lost 8 bases and 1 base, in that order; junction bases with no gene match: 3. This clone showed up just a few times.

The rearrangement joins TRBV2 to TRBJ2-3; 7 nucleotides line up with TRBD1. The receptor's source is a human donor in a cohort sampled during active COVID-19. Sequencing was performed on peripheral blood. The CDR3 loop reads CASSDRGTDTQYF. CDR3 bases: TGTGCCAGCTCCGACAGGGGCACAGATACGCAGTATTTT.